These 10 T cell receptor beta chains came from one sample sequenced in a study of control samples from healthy donors and cancer patients. Only in-frame clones appear in the TCRdb table, and some are missing; sequencing was by immunoSEQ multiplex PCR. This sample has about 250,000 clones, with over 75% found just once. The sequenced material came from PBMCs. These receptors originate from a woman aged 60-70 years with lung cancer.

The chain is built from TRBV2 and TRBJ2-4; TRBD1 might be the D (5 bases). With 7 bases removed from V and 0 bases from J, the gap between germline ends came to 13 bases. Germline V gene lookup returns CDR1 SNHLY and CDR2 FYNNEI. The CDR3 totals 15 residues. The chain's CDR3 is CASTTTELAKNIQYF. The CDR3 DNA sequence: TGTGCCAGCACAACGACAGAACTAGCCAAAAACATTCAGTACTTC.

This clone was observed once. The CDR3 nucleotides read TGTGCCAGCAGGAGGCCGGGACTAGACCACAATGAGCAGTTCTTC. It encodes CASRRPGLDHNEQFF. The chain combines TRBV6-5 with TRBJ2-1, with 8 bases lining up with TRBD2. V lost 6 bases and J lost 5; bases outside the gene matches: 9. The CDR3 covers 15 residues. CDR1 is MNHEY and CDR2 is SVGAGI in the germline V gene.

This chain joins TRBV9 and TRBJ1-5; no reliable D call. Germline CDR1 SGDLS, CDR2 YYNGEE. The V gene lost 2 bases and the J gene lost 10 bases, with 13 bases spanning the gap. There are 13 residues in the CDR3. CDR3 region: CASSVGSFDPQHF. Written as DNA, the CDR3 is TGTGCCAGCAGCGTGGGGTCATTCGACCCCCAGCATTTT.

In DNA, the CDR3 is TGTGCCAGCAGCCTTTATGGGTTCAATGAGCAGTTCTTC. Its translation is CASSLYGFNEQFF. The chain links TRBV3-1 (or the pseudogene TRBV3-2) to TRBJ2-1; no reliable D call. The CDR3 has 13 amino acids. Germline V gives CDR1 LGHDT, CDR2 YNNKEL (reference sequence). Trimming removed 4 bases from V and 6 bases from J, with 10 bases in between.

In this sample, this clone turned up once. The rearrangement uses TRBV6-2 or TRBV6-3 and TRBJ2-4; weak D call: TRBD1 (5 bases). Germline V gene data show CDR1 as MNHEY and CDR2 as SVGEGT. The CDR3 has 15 residues. The V end was cut by 0 bases, the J end by 2 bases, with 8 bases between. In nucleotides, the CDR3 is TGTGCCAGCAGTTACTCGGGGCCGACCAAAAACATTCAGTACTTC. Residues: CASSYSGPTKNIQYF.

The chain employs TRBV6-5 and TRBJ1-5; unclear D gene. Trimming left V 6 bases short and J 6 bases short, with 15 bases between. This CDR3 has 14 residues. The germline gives CDR1 MNHEY, CDR2 SVGAGI. As DNA, the CDR3 is TGTGCCAGCAGCCGCGCCGCAGAGACTCAGCCCCAGCATTTT. Protein: CASSRAAETQPQHF.

The chain uses TRBV6-5 and TRBJ1-5; the D gene is possibly TRBD1 (5 bases). The CDR3 totals 12 residues. The ends were cut back, 5 bases at V and 8 bases at J, with 10 bases in the middle. The germline gives CDR1 MNHEY, CDR2 SVGAGI. In DNA, the CDR3 is TGTGCCAGCAGTCCCCTGGGGGAGCCCCAGCATTTT. Its translation is CASSPLGEPQHF.

The chain is built from TRBV29-1 and TRBJ1-1; D possibly corresponds to TRBD1 (6 bases). The V gene's germline CDR1 is SQVTM and CDR2 ANQGSEA. The CDR3 totals 13 residues. The V gene lost 7 bases and the J gene lost 4 bases, with 16 bases spanning the gap. The DNA of the CDR3 is TGCAGCGCTGGACAGATCGGCGGCACTGAAGCTTTCTTT. It specifies CSAGQIGGTEAFF.

The chain joins TRBV18 to TRBJ2-1; perhaps TRBD1 as D (5 bases). CDR1 is KGHSH and CDR2 is LQKENI in the germline V gene. Trimming stripped 0 bases from V and 4 bases from J, with 13 bases between. The CDR3 totals 16 residues. The CDR3 protein is CASSPPSTAFYNEQFF. DNA for the CDR3: TGTGCCAGCTCACCACCGTCGACAGCCTTTTACAATGAGCAGTTCTTC.

This sequence joins TRBV7-9 and TRBJ1-1; TRBD1 matches at 8 bases. J gave up 7 bases and V 1 base, and 5 bases lay outside the gene matches. This CDR3 comprises 14 residues. The V gene's germline CDR1 is SEHNR and CDR2 FQNEAQ (reference sequence). CDR3 residues: CASSLEPGGFEAFF. The CDR3 coding sequence is TGTGCCAGCAGCTTAGAGCCAGGGGGCTTTGAAGCTTTCTTT.